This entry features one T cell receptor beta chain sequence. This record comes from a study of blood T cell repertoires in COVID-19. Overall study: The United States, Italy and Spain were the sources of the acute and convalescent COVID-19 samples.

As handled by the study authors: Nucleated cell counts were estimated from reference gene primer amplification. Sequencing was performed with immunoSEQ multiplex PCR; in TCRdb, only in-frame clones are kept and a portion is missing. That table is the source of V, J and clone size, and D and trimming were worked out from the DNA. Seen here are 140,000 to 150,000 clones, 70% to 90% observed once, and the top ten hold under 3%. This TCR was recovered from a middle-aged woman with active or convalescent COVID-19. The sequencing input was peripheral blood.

This CDR3 is CASSGGQLGVTEAFF. CDR3 sequence (DNA): TGTGCCAGCAGTGGGGGACAGCTCGGAGTAACTGAAGCTTTCTTT. The chain links TRBV2 to TRBJ1-1; 7 nucleotides line up with TRBD1. The V and J ends lost 4 bases and 5 bases, in that order; junction bases with no gene match: 10. This CDR3 is 15 amino acids long. In germline, CDR1 is SNHLY, CDR2 FYNNEI.